This record covers a single TCR beta chain. This clonotype was counted a few times. This clone's antigen is unknown. The input lacks base qualities; no much larger clone sits a single base away. The germline V gene provides CDR1 LGHNA and CDR2 YNFKEQ. The junction shows trimming of 0 bases on V and 2 bases on J, and the gene matches do not reach 3 bases of it. Measured from the cysteine to the phenylalanine, the CDR3 is 15 residues long. Left in the record is the CDR3 DNA by itself, 45 bases read in frame from the first base. This sample is part of a study of Graves' ophthalmopathy and Graves' hyperthyroidism (dated by TCRdb to 2016 to 2019). Study-wide context: Peripheral blood was collected before any treatment was given, at the time of initial diagnosis. In more than five hyperthyroidism patients, the T-cell repertoires found in thyroid tissue were compared with those found in blood. The independent validation cohort included around 19 hyperthyroidism patients plus 17 patients who later progressed from hyperthyroidism to ophthalmopathy. TCR beta repertoire signatures were used to distinguish Graves' ophthalmopathy from Graves' hyperthyroidism and to predict progression to ophthalmopathy. The 100 discovery patients were divided at random into training and test sets in a 7:3 ratio. In total, under 150 blood samples were TCR-sequenced: 40 to 45 ophthalmopathy, roughly 77 hyperthyroidism and roughly 17 hyperthyroidism-to-ophthalmopathy patients. A discovery set of 95 to 100 patients (roughly 43 ophthalmopathy, about 55 stable hyperthyroidism) was enrolled to explore V-J signatures distinguishing ophthalmopathy from hyperthyroidism. Following sampling, methimazole starting at 30 mg daily was administered to hyperthyroidism patients, and high-dose intravenous methylprednisolone was administered to ophthalmopathy patients. Results the study describes overall, beyond this receptor: In cross-validation, the 13-signature model distinguished ophthalmopathy from stable hyperthyroidism with approximately 88% sensitivity and around 82% specificity, and in the test set the corresponding values were about 80% and 75%. Most expanded thyroid clonotypes with a frequency above 0.001 also appeared in blood, which suggests that blood repertoires may reflect the immune response in the thyroid. No statistical method was used to set the sample size in advance, and the investigators knew which group each participant was assigned to. In validation, the model predicted ophthalmopathy progression with 55% to 71% sensitivity and less than 80% specificity; more than ten predicted patients were CT-confirmed with GO in a median of 6.5 months.

Ophthalmopathy patients were characterized by moderately to severely active disease, a Clinical Activity Score of at least 3, a NOSPECS grade of at least 4, and a disease duration under 3 months. Patients were excluded if they had other autoimmune diseases, uncontrolled infections, pregnancy or lactation. Diagnosis relied on clinical symptoms, serum thyroxine, TRAb, thyroid ultrasound and orbital computed tomography. Ficoll-Paque density gradient centrifugation was used to isolate PBMCs from around 10 ml of fresh peripheral blood. Total RNA was extracted with Trizol reagent and quality-checked on an Agilent 2100 Bioanalyzer. TCR beta CDR3 regions were amplified from RNA transcripts for repertoire sequencing. HTBI primers and the Qiagen OneStep RT-PCR kit were used in a first-round RT-PCR, which was followed by a second-round multiplex PCR, size selection and purification. Sequencing of the libraries was carried out on an Illumina HiSeq2000 in paired-end mode with 100 bp reads. In the source study's methods: SOAPnuke was used to process the reads, removing any read that contained adapters or uncalled bases, had a mean Phred below 15, or lacked an exact match to the constant primer or identifier. COPE v1.2.5 was used to merge the high-quality paired reads. Clonotypes were defined as unique nucleotide sequences and were aligned to IMGT TRB V, D and J references using MiTCR v1.1. The analysis was limited to V-J combinations with a frequency above 0.0001, which together covered 99% to 99.2% of repertoires. A TCR clonal expansion and chaos score per V-J combination was defined as the ratio of F50 clonal expansion to chaos observed in the TCRdist matrix. Welch's t-statistics and random forest were used to narrow the features down to about a dozen V-J combinations, which were then fed into a naive Bayes classifier. The Morisita-Horn index was used to measure how similar the thyroid and blood repertoires were. The public reads were reprocessed in TCRdb via fastp at Q25 and MiXCR, keeping in-frame beta chains. A single entry per CDR3 protein holds the most common genes and DNA from its merged rows. None of the V and J calls come from the authors' own analysis; TCRdb made them. The sample includes some 210,000 distinct CDR3 sequences, with approximately 28% observed a single time. The top ten clonotypes cover about 9.3% of the sample.

The chain joins TRBV4-2 to TRBJ2-7, with 8 bases aligning to TRBD1. The material sequenced was peripheral blood. This clonotype was sampled from a man in his forties or fifties with Graves' ophthalmopathy. Donor details come from another sample of the same person, matched by shared clones. This receptor has the CDR3 CASSQDMDRAYEQYF. The sequenced DNA is TGTGCCAGCAGCCAAGATATGGACAGGGCCTACGAGCAGTACTTC.